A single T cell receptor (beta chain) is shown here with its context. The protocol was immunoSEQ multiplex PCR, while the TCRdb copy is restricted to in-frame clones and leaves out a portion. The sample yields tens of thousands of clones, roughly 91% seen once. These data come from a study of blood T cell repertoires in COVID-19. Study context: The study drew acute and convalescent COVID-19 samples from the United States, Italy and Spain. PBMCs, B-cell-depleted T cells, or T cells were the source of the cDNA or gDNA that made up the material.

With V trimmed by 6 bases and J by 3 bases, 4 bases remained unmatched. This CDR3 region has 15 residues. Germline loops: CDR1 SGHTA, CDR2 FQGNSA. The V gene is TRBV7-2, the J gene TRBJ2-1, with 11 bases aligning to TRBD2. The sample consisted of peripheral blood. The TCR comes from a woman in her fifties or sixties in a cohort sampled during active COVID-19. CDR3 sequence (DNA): TGTGCCAGCAGTTATACTAGCGGGGGCTACAATGAGCAGTTCTTC. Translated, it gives CASSYTSGGYNEQFF.